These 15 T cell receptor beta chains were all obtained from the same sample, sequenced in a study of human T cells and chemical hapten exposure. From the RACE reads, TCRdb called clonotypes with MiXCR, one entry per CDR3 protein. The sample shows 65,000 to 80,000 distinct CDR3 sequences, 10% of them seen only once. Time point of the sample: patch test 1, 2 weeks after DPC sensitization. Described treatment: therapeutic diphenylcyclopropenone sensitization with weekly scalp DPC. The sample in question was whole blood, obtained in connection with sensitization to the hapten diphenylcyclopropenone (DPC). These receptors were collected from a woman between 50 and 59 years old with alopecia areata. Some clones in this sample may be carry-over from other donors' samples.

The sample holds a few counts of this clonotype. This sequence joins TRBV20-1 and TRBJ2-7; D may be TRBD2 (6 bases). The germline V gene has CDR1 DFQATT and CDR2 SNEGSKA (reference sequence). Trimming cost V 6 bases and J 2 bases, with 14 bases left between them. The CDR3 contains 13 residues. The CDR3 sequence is CSAPGGLTYEQYF. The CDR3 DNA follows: TGCAGTGCCCCCGGCGGACTAACCTACGAGCAGTACTTC.

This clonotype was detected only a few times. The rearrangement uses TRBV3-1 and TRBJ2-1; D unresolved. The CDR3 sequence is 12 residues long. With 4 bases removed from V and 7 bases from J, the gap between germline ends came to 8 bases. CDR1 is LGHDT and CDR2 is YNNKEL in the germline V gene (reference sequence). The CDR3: CASSPQGNEQFF. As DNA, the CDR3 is TGTGCCAGCAGCCCGCAAGGAAATGAGCAGTTCTTC.

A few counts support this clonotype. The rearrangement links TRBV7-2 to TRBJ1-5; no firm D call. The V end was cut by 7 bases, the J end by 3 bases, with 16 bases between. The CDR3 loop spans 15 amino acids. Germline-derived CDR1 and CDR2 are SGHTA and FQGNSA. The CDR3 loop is CASTLNGRNNQPQHF. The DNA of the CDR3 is TGTGCCAGCACCCTCAATGGGAGAAACAATCAGCCCCAGCATTTT.

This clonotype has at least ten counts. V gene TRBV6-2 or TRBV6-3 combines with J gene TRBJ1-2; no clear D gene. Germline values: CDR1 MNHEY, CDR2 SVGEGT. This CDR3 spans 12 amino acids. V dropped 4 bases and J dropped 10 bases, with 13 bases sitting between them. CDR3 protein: CASSLTPLDYTF. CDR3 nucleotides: TGTGCCAGCAGTTTAACGCCTTTAGACTACACCTTC.

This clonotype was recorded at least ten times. The CDR3: CASSAGGSGTEAFF. The DNA for the CDR3 is TGTGCCAGCAGCGCCGGGGGCAGTGGGACTGAAGCTTTCTTT. The rearrangement links TRBV9 to TRBJ1-1; D perhaps matches TRBD1 (6 bases). V lost 3 bases to trimming and J lost 5 bases, with 14 bases between them. CDR1 is SGDLS and CDR2 is YYNGEE in the germline V gene. The CDR3 length is 14 residues.

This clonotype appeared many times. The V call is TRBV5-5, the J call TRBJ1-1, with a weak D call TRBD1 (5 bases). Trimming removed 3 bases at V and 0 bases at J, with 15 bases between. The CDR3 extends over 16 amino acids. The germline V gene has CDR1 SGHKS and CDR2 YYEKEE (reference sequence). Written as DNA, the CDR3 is TGTGCCAGCAGCTCGGTGGGGGGAGCCATGAACACTGAAGCTTTCTTT. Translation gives CASSSVGGAMNTEAFF.

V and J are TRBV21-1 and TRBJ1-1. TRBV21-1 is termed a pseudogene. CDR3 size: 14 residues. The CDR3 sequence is CASSLPPANTEAFF. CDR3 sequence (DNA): TGTGCCAGCAGCCTCCCACCAGCGAACACTGAAGCTTTCTTT.

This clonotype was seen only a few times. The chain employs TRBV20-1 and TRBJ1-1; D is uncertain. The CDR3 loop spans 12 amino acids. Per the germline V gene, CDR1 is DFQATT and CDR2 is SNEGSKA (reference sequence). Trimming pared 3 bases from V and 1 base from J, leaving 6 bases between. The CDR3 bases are TGCAGTGCTAGCCGGAAGAACACTGAAGCTTTCTTT. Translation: CSASRKNTEAFF.

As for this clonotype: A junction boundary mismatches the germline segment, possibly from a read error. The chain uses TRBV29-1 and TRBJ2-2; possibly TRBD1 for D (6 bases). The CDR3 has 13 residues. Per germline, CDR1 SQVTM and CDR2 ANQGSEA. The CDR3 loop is CSGATGPTGQLFF. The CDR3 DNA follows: TGCAGCGGGGCTACAGGGCCAACCGGGCAGCTGTTTTTT.

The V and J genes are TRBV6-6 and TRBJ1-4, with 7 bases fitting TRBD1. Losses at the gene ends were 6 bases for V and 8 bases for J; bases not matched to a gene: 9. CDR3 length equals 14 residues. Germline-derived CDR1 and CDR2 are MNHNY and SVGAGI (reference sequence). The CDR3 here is CASRNRGADEKLFF. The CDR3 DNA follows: TGTGCCAGCAGGAACAGGGGAGCGGACGAAAAACTGTTTTTT.

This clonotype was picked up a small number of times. The CDR3 here is CASSLGLPAYEQYF. The CDR3 DNA reads as TGTGCCAGCAGCCTAGGACTGCCAGCCTACGAGCAGTACTTC. The chain uses TRBV5-4 and TRBJ2-7; TRBD2 is a possible D gene (5 bases). V lost 4 bases and J 2 bases, leaving 13 bases between the germline ends. Germline V gene lookup returns CDR1 SGHNT and CDR2 YYREEE (reference sequence). CDR3 length equals 14 residues.

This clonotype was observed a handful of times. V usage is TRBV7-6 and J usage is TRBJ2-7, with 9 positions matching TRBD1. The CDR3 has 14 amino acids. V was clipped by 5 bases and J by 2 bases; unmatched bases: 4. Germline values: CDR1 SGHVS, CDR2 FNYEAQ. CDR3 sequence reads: CASSPGTGPYEQYF. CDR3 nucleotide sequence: TGTGCCAGCAGCCCCGGGACAGGGCCCTACGAGCAGTACTTC.

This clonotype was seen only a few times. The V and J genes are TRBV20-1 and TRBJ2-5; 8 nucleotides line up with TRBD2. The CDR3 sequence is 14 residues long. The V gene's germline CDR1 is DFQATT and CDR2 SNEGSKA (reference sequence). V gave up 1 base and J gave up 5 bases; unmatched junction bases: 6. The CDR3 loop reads CSARVTGGGETQYF. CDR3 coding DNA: TGCAGTGCTAGAGTGACGGGAGGGGGTGAGACCCAGTACTTC.

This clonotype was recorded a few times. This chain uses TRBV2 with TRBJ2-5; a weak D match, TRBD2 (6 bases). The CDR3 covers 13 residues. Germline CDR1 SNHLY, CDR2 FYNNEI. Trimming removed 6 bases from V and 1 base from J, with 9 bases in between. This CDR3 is CASRAGSQETQYF. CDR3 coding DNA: TGTGCCAGCAGAGCGGGTTCCCAAGAGACCCAGTACTTC.

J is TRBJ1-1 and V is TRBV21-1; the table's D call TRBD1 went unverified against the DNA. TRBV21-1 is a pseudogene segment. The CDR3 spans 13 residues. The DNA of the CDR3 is TGTGCCAGCAGCACCGACAGGGGTACTGAAGCTTTCTTT. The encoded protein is CASSTDRGTEAFF.